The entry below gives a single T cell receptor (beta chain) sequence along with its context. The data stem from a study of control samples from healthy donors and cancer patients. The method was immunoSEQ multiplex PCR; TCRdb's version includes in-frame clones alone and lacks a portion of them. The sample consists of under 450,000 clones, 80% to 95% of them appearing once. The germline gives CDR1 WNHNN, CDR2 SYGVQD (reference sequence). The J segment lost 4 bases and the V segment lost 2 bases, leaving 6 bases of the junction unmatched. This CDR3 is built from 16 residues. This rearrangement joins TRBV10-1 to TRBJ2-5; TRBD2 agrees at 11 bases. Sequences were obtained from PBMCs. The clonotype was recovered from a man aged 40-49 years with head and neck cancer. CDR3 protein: CASSETLAGGRETQYF. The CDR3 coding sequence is TGCGCCAGCAGTGAGACTCTAGCGGGGGGACGAGAGACCCAGTACTTC.